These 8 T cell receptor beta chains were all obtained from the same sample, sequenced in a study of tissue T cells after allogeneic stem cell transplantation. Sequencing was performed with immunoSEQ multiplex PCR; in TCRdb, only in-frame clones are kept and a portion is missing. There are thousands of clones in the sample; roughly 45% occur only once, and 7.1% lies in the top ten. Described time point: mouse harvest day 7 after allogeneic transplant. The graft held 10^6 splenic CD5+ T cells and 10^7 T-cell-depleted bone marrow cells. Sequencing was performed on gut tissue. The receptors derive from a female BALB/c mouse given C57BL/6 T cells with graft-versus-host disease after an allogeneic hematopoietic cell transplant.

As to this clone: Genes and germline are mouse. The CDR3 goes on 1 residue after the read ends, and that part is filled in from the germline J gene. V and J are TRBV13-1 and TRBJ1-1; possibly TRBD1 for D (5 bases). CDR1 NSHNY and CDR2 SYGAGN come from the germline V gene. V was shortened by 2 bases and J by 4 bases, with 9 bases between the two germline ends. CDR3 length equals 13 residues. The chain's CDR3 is CASSEGEGTEVFF. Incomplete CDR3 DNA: TGTGCCAGCAGTGAAGGGGAGGGCACAGAAGTCTTC.

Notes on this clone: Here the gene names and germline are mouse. The CDR3 sequence: CASSRQGYSGNTLYF. The CDR3 bases that were read are TGTGCCAGCTCACGACAGGGGTATTCTGGAAATACGCTCTAT. The J gene is TRBJ1-3, the V gene TRBV12-1, with 8 nucleotides matching TRBD1. The read gets to within 1 residue of the CDR3 end, and the germline J gene fills in the rest. The V segment lost 4 bases and the J segment 0 bases; nucleotides outside the gene matches: 4. Germline assignment: CDR1 SGHSN and CDR2 HYEKVE. This CDR3 region has 15 residues.

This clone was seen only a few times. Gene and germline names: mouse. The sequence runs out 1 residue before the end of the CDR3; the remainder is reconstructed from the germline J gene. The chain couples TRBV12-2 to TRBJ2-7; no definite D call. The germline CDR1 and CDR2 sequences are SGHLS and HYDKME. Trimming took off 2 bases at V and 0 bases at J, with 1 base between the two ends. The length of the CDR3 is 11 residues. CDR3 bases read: TGTGCCAGCTCTCGCTCCTATGAACAGTAC. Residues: CASSRSYEQY. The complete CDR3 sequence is CASSRSYEQYF.

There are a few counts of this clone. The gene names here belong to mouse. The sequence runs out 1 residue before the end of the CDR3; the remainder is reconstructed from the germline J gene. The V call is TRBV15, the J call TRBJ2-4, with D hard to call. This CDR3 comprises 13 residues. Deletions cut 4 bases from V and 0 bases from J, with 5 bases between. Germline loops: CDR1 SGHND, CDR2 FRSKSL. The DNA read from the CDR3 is TGTGCCAGCAGTTACGGTAGTCAAAACACCTTGTAC. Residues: CASSYGSQNTLY. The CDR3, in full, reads CASSYGSQNTLYF.

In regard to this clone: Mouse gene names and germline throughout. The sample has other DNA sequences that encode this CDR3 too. The part of the CDR3 DNA that was read is TGTGCCAGCAGTCTCCAGGGAAGTCAAAACACCTTGTAC. Translating it yields CASSLQGSQNTLY. The full CDR3 sequence reads CASSLQGSQNTLYF. The V and J genes are TRBV26 and TRBJ2-4; D is possibly TRBD1 (5 bases). The sequenced fragment ends 1 residue before the CDR3 boundary, so the rest is inferred from the germline J gene. This CDR3 is built from 14 residues. The germline V gene encodes CDR1 KGHPV and CDR2 FQNQEV (reference sequence). V was shortened by 3 bases and J by 0 bases, with 7 bases between the two germline ends.

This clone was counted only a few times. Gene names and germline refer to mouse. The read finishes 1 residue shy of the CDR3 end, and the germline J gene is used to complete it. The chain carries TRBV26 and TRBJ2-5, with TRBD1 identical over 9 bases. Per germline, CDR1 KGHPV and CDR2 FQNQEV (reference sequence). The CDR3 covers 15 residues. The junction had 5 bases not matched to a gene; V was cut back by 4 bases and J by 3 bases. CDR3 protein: CASSPTGGKQDTQYF. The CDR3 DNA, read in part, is TGTGCCAGCAGTCCGACAGGGGGAAAGCAAGACACCCAGTAC.

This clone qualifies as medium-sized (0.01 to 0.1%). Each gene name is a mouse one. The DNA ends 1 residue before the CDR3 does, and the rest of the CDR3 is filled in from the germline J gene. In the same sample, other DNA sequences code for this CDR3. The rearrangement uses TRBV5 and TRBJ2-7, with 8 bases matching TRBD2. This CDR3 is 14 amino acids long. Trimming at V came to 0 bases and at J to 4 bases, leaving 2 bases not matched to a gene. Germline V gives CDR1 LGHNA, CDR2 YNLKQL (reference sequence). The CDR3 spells CASSQDWGVYEQYF. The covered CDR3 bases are TGTGCCAGCAGCCAAGACTGGGGGGTTTATGAACAGTAC.

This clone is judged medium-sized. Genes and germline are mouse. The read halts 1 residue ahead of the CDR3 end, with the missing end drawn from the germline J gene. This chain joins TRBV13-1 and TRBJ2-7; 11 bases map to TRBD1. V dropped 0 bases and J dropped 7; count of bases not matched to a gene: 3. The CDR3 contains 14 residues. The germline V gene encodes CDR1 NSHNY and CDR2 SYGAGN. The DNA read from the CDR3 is TGTGCCAGCAGTGATGGGGACAGGGGGGAAGAACAGTAC. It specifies CASSDGDRGEEQY. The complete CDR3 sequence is CASSDGDRGEEQYF.